This T cell receptor (beta chain) was sequenced during a study of blood T cell repertoires in COVID-19. About the study: Sites in the United States, Italy and Spain provided acute and convalescent COVID-19 samples. The analysed material was cDNA or gDNA that came from T cells, B-cell-depleted T cells, or PBMCs.

Original methodology: Amplified reference gene primers provided the basis for estimating nucleated cell counts. This table comes from immunoSEQ multiplex PCR, and its TCRdb copy is limited to in-frame clones, with some not included. V and J calls and clone size come straight from that table; D and trimming were deduced from the DNA. The sample includes about 380,000 clones, roughly 85% seen only once; the top ten take roughly 3.6%. V lost 5 bases and J 1 base, leaving 15 bases between the germline ends. The CDR3 is 15 amino acids. Germline V gene data show CDR1 as SGHVS and CDR2 as FQNEAQ. This clone was seen a few times.

The V gene is TRBV7-8, the J gene TRBJ2-7; D is possibly TRBD2 (5 bases). This receptor was obtained from a woman under 30 with acute or convalescent COVID-19. Sequencing was carried out using peripheral blood. CDR3 protein: CASSPRTGRSYEQYF. The CDR3 DNA reads as TGTGCCAGCAGCCCTAGAACGGGGAGATCCTACGAGCAGTACTTC. Together with reference TRBV7-8 and TRBJ2-7, the CDR3 gives the full variable domain: GAGVSQSPRYKVAKRGQDVALRCDPISGHVSLFWYQQALGQGPEFLTYFQNEAQLDKSGLPSDRFFAERPEGSVSTLKIQRTQQEDSAVYLCASSPRTGRSYEQYFGPGTRLTVT.